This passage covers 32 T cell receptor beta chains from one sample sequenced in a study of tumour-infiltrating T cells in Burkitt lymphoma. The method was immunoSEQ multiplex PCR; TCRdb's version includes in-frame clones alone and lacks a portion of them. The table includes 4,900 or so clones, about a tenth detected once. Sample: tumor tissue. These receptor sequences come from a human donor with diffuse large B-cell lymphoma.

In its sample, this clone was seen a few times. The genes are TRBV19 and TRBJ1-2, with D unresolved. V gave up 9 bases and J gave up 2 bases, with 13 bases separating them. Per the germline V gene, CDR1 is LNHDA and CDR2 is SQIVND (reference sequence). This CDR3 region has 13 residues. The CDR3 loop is CASLVGRNYGYTF. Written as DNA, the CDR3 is TGTGCCAGCCTCGTCGGGAGGAACTATGGCTACACCTTC.

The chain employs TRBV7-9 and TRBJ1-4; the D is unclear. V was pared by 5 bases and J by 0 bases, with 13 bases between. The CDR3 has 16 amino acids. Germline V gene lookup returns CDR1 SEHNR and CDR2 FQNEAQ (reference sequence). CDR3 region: CASSPGHSATNEKLFF. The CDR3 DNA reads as TGTGCCAGCAGCCCGGGCCATAGTGCAACTAATGAAAAACTGTTTTTT.

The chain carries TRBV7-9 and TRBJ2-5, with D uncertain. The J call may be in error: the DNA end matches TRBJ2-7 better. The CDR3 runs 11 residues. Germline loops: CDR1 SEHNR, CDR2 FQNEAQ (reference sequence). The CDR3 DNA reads TGTGCCAGCAGCGATGGCTACGAGCAGTACTTC. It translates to CASSDGYEQYF.

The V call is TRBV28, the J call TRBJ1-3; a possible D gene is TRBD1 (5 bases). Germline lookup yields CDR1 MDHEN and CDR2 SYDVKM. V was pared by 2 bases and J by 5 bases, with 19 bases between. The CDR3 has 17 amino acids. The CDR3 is CASSLSFWGSRRNTIYF. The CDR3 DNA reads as TGTGCCAGCAGTTTAAGTTTTTGGGGGTCGCGGAGAAACACCATATATTTT.

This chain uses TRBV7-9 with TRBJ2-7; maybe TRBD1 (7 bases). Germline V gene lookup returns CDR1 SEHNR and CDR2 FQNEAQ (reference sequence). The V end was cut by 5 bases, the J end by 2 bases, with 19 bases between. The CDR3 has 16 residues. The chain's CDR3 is CASSTTAGGIPYEQYF. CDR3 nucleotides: TGTGCCAGCAGCACTACTGCAGGGGGGATCCCCTACGAGCAGTACTTC.

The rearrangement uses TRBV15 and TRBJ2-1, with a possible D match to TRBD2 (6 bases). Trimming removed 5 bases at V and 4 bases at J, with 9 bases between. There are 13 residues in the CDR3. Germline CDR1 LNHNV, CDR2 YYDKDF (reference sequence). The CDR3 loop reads CATSLGGYNEQFF. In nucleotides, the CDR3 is TGTGCCACCAGCCTGGGGGGTTACAATGAGCAGTTCTTC.

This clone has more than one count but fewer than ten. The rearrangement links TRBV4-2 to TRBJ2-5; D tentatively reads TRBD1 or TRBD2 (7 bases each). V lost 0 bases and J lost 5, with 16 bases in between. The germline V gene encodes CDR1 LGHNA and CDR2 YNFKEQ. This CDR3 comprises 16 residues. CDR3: CASSQDPGLGGETQYF. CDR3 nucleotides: TGTGCCAGCAGCCAAGACCCCGGACTAGGGGGCGAGACCCAGTACTTC.

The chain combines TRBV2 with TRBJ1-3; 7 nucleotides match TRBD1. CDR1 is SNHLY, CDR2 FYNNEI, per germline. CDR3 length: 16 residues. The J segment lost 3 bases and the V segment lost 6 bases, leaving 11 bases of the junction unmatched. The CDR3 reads CASSPQGGQIGNTIYF. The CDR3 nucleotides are TGTGCCAGCAGCCCCCAGGGGGGACAGATTGGAAACACCATATATTTT.

The CDR3 DNA reads as TGTGCCAGCAGCTTTGGGACAGGCCTGGGGACTGAAGCTTTCTTT. Translation: CASSFGTGLGTEAFF. This rearrangement joins TRBV5-8 to TRBJ1-1; 8 nucleotides match TRBD1. There are 15 residues in the CDR3. Per germline, CDR1 SGHTS and CDR2 YDEGEE. V lost 2 bases to trimming and J lost 5 bases; unmatched junction nucleotides: 8.

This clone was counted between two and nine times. The CDR3 DNA sequence: TGCGCCAGCAGCCAAGTTGGGAGGGGGGACGTCGGGGAGCTGTTTTTT. Translated, it gives CASSQVGRGDVGELFF. The chain employs TRBV4-1 and TRBJ2-2, with D tentatively TRBD2 (7 bases). Germline values: CDR1 MGHRA, CDR2 YSYEKL. V lost 1 base, J lost 7 bases, and 16 bases lay in between. The CDR3 extends over 16 amino acids.

DNA for the CDR3: TGTGCCAGCATGTCGGACAATGAGCAGTTCTTC. This gives the protein CASMSDNEQFF. The chain combines TRBV28 with TRBJ2-1; D uncertain. Trimming left V 7 bases short and J 5 bases short, with 6 bases between. The CDR3 consists of 11 residues. From germline, CDR1 is MDHEN and CDR2 SYDVKM.

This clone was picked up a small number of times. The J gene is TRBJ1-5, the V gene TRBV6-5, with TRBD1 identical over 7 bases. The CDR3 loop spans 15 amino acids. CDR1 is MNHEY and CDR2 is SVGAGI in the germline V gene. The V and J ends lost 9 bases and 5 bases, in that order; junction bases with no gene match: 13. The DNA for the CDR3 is TGTGCCAGTACCGGACAGGCGGGCAGGGATCAGCCCCAGCATTTT. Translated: CASTGQAGRDQPQHF.

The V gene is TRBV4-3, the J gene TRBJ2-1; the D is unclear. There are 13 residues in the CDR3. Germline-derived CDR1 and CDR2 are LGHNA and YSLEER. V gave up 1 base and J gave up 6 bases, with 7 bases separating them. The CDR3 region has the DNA TGCGCCAGCAGCCAAGGGGATATCAATGAGCAGTTCTTC. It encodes CASSQGDINEQFF.

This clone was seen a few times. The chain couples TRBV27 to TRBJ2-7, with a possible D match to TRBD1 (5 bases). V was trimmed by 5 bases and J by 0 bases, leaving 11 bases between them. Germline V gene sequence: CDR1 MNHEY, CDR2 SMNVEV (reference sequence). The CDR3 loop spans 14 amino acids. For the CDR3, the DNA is TGTGCCAGCAGTACCCGACAGTTCTCCTACGAGCAGTACTTC. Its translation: CASSTRQFSYEQYF.

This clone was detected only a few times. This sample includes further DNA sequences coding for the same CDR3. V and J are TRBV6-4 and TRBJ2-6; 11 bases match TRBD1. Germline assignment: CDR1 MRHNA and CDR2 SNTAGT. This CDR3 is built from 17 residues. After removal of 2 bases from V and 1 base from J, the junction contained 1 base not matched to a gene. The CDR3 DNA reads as TGTGCCAGCAGTGACGGGACAGGGGGTTCTGGGGCCAACGTCCTGACTTTC. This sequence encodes CASSDGTGGSGANVLTF.

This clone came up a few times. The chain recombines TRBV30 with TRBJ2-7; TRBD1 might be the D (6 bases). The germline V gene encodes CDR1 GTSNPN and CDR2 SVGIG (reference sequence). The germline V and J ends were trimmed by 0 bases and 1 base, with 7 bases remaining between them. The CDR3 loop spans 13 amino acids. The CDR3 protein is CAWSVGGSYEQYF. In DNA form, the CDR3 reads TGTGCCTGGAGTGTAGGGGGATCCTACGAGCAGTACTTC. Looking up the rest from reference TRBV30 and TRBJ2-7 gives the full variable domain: SQTIHQWPATLVQPVGSPLSLECTVEGTSNPNLYWYRQAAGRGLQLLFYSVGIGQISSEVPQNLSASRPQDRQFILSSKKLLLSDSGFYLCAWSVGGSYEQYFGPGTRLTVT.

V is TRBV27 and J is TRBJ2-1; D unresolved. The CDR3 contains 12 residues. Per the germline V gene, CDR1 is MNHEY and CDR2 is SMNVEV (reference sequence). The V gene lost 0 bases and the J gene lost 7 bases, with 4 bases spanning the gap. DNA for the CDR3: TGTGCCAGCAGTTTATCAGGGAATGAGCAGTTCTTC. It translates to CASSLSGNEQFF.

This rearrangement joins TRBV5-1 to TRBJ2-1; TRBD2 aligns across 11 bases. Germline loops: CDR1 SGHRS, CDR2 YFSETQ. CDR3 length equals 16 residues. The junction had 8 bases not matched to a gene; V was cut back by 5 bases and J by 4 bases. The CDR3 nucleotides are TGCGCCAGCAGTCCTCAAATAGCGGGGGGGTACAATGAGCAGTTCTTC. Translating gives CASSPQIAGGYNEQFF.

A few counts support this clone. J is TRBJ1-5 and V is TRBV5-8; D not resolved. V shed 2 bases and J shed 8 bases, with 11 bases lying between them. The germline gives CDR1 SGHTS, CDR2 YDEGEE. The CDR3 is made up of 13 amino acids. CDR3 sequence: CASSFSGWEPQHF. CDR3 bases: TGTGCCAGCAGCTTCTCGGGGTGGGAGCCCCAGCATTTT.

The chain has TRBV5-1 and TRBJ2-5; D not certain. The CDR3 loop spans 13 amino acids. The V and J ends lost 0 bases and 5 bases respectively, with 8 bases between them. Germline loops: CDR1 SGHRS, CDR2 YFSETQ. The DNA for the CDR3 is TGCGCCAGCAGCTTGGCCTTCTGGGAGACCCAGTACTTC. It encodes CASSLAFWETQYF.

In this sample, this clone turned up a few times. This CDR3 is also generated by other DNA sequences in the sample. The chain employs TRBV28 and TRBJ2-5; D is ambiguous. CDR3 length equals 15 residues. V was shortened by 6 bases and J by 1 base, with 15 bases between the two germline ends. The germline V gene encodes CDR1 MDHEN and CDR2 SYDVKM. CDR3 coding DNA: TGTGCCAGCAGGGATCCCGTTGGTTCCCAAGAGACCCAGTACTTC. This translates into CASRDPVGSQETQYF.

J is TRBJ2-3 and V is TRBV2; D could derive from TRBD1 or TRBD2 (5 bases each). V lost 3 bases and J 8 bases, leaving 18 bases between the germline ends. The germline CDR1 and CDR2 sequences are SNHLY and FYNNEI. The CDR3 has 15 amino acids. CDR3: CASSDVAGSLGTQYF. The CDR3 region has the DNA TGTGCCAGCAGTGATGTGGCAGGGAGTTTGGGTACGCAGTATTTT.

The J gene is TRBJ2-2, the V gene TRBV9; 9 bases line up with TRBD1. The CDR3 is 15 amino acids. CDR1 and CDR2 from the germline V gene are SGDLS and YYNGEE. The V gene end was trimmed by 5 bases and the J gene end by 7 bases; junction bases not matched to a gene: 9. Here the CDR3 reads CASSSGTGSIGELFF. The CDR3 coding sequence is TGTGCCAGCAGTTCCGGGACAGGGTCGATCGGGGAGCTGTTTTTT.

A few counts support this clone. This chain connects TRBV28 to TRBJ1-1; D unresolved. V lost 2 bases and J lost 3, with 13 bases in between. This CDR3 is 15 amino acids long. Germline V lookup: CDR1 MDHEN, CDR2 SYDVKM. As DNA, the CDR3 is TGTGCCAGCAGTTTAGATCTGGGGTTGGACACTGAAGCTTTCTTT. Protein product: CASSLDLGLDTEAFF.

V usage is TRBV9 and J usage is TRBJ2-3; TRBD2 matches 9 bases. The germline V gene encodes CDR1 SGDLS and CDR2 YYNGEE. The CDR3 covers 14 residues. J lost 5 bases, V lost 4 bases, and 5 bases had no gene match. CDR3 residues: CASSLAGAQDTQYF. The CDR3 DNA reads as TGTGCCAGCAGCTTAGCGGGGGCGCAAGATACGCAGTATTTT. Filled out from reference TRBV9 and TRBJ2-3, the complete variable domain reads DSGVTQTPKHLITATGQRVTLRCSPRSGDLSVYWYQQSLDQGLQFLIQYYNGEERAKGNILERFSAQQFPDLHSELNLSSLELGDSALYFCASSLAGAQDTQYFGPGTRLTVL.

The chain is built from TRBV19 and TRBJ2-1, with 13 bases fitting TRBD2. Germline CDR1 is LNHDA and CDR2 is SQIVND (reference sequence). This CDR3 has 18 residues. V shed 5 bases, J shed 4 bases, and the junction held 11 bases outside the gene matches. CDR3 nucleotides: TGTGCCAGTAGTCTTACAGGACTAGCGGGGGTACTATACAATGAGCAGTTCTTC. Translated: CASSLTGLAGVLYNEQFF.

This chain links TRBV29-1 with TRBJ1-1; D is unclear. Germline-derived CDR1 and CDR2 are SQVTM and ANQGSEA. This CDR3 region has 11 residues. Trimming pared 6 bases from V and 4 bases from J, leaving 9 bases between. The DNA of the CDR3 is TGCAGCGTCTTAAAGGGCACTGAAGCTTTCTTT. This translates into CSVLKGTEAFF. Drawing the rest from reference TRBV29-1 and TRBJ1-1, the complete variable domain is SAVISQKPSRDICQRGTSLTIQCQVDSQVTMMFWYRQQPGQSLTLIATANQGSEATYESGFVIDKFPISRPNLTFSTLTVSNMSPEDSSIYLCSVLKGTEAFFGQGTRLTVV.

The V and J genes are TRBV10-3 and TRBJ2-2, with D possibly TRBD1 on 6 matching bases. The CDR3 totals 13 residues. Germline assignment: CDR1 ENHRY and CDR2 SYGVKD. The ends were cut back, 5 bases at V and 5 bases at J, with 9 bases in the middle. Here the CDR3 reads CAISTQGTGELFF. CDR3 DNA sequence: TGTGCCATCAGTACCCAGGGGACCGGGGAGCTGTTTTTT.

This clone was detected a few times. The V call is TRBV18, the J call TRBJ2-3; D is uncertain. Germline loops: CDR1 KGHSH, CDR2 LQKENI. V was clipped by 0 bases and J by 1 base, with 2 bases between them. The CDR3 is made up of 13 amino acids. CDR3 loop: CASSPPGTDTQYF. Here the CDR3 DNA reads TGTGCCAGCTCACCACCGGGCACAGATACGCAGTATTTT.

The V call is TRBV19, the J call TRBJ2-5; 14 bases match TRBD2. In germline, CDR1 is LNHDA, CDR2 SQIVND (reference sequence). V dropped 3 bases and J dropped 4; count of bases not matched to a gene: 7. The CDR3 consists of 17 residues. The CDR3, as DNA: TGTGCCAGTAGTATCTCCGGGACTAGCGGGGGACGAGAGACCCAGTACTTC. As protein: CASSISGTSGGRETQYF.

The CDR3 loop is CASSVSGQGGYTF. DNA of the CDR3: TGTGCCAGCAGTGTTTCAGGACAAGGAGGCTACACCTTC. The chain is built from TRBV25-1 and TRBJ1-2; tentative D call: TRBD1 (5 bases). Germline V gene sequence: CDR1 MGHDK, CDR2 SYGVNS. The CDR3 runs to 13 residues. V lost 4 bases and J 8 bases, leaving 14 bases between the germline ends.

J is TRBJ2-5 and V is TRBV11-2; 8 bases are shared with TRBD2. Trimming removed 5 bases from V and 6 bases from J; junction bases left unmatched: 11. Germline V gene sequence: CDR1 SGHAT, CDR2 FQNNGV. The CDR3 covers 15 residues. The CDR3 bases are TGTGCCAGCAGCCTAGTAGCGGGGTCAGCGCAGACCCAGTACTTC. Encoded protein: CASSLVAGSAQTQYF.